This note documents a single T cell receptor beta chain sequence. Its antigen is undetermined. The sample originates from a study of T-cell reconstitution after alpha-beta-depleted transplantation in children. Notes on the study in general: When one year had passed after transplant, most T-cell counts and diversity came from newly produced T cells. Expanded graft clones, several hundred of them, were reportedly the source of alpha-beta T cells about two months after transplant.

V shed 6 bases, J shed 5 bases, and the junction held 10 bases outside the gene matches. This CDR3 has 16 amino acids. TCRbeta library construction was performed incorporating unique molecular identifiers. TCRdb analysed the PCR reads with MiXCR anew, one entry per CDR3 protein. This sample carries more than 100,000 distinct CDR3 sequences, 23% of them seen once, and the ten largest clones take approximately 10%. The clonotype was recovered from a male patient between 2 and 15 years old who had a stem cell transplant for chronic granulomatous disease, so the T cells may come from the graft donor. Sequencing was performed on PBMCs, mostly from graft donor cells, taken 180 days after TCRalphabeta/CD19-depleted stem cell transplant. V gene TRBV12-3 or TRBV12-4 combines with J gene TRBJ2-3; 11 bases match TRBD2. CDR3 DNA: TGTGCCAGCAGCACCCGACTAGCGGGATTTGGAGATACGCAGTATTTT. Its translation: CASSTRLAGFGDTQYF.